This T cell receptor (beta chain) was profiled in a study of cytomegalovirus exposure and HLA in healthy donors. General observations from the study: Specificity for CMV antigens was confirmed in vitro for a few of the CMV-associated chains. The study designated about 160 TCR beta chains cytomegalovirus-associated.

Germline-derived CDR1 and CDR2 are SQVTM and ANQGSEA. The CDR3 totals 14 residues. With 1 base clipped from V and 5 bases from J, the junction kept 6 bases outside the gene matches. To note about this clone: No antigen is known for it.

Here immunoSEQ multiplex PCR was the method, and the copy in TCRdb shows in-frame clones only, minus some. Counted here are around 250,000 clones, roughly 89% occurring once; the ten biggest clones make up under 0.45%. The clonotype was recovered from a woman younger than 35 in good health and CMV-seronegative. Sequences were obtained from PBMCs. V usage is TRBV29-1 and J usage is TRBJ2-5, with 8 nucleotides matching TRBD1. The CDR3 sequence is CSVEVGQGWETQYF. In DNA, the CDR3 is TGCAGCGTTGAAGTCGGACAGGGCTGGGAGACCCAGTACTTC.